Listed here are 30 T cell receptor beta chains from one sample, sequenced in a study of T cell responses to AZD1222 COVID-19 vaccine. Assay: immunoSEQ multiplex PCR; the TCRdb copy retains only in-frame clones and omits some. In the table there are 200,000 or so clones, roughly 92% of which are singletons. Material: peripheral blood, obtained 28 days after the second AZD1222 dose. The source of these receptors is an adult who received the AZD1222 COVID-19 vaccine.

The rearrangement uses TRBV7-9 and TRBJ2-1; D unresolved. Trimming took 2 bases from V and 5 from J, leaving 4 bases between them. The length of the CDR3 is 12 residues. Per germline, CDR1 SEHNR and CDR2 FQNEAQ (reference sequence). The CDR3 reads CASSLFNNEQFF. In nucleotides, the CDR3 is TGTGCCAGCAGCTTATTTAACAATGAGCAGTTCTTC.

The chain joins TRBV6-2 or TRBV6-3 to TRBJ2-7; a weak D match, TRBD2 (5 bases). The CDR3 totals 13 residues. Trimming took 6 bases from V and 6 from J, leaving 15 bases between them. The germline gives CDR1 MNHEY, CDR2 SVGEGT. The CDR3 bases are TGTGCCAGCAGCGATCTTTCGGGGTCCGAGCAGTACTTC. This codes for CASSDLSGSEQYF.

Comments on this clone: The sample contains more than one DNA sequence encoding this CDR3. The V call is TRBV18, the J call TRBJ1-2, with 10 positions matching TRBD1. CDR1 and CDR2 from the germline V gene are KGHSH and LQKENI. V lost 3 bases, J lost 4 bases, and 2 bases stayed unmatched. The CDR3 extends over 14 amino acids. This chain's CDR3 is CASSPGQGSYGYTF. As DNA, the CDR3 is TGTGCCAGCTCACCGGGACAGGGGTCCTATGGCTACACCTTC.

The sample holds a few counts of this clone. The CDR3 nucleotides are TGCGCCAGCAGCCAACAGACAGGGGCCTACAATGAGCAGTTCTTC. The encoded protein is CASSQQTGAYNEQFF. J is TRBJ2-1 and V is TRBV4-1; 8 bases align to TRBD1. With 2 bases clipped from V and 2 bases from J, the junction kept 2 bases outside the gene matches. CDR1 and CDR2 (germline): MGHRA, YSYEKL. CDR3 length: 15 residues.

The chain is built from TRBV2 and TRBJ1-2; D uncertain. The CDR3 length is 13 residues. Between the trimmed V and J ends, which lost 4 bases and 4 bases, there was a span of 10 bases. Germline CDR1 SNHLY, CDR2 FYNNEI. The DNA of the CDR3 is TGTGCCAGCAGTGTAGGGCAACTCTATGGCTACACCTTC. Encoded protein: CASSVGQLYGYTF.

V usage is TRBV6-1 and J usage is TRBJ1-2, with TRBD1 identical over 10 bases. The CDR3 loop spans 15 amino acids. Germline V gene lookup returns CDR1 MNHNS and CDR2 SASEGT. Unmatched junction bases numbered 11, after V lost 6 bases and J lost 7 bases. CDR3 sequence: CASSDVGQGFGGYTF. In DNA, the CDR3 is TGTGCCAGCAGCGACGTGGGACAGGGGTTCGGTGGCTACACCTTC.

In nucleotides, the CDR3 is TGTGCCAGCAGTTACCAAGTGGGAGCCGATGGCTACACCTTC. It is translated as CASSYQVGADGYTF. V is TRBV6-5 and J is TRBJ1-2; no clear D gene. From germline, CDR1 is MNHEY and CDR2 SVGAGI. The CDR3 sequence is 14 residues long. Trimming took off 2 bases at V and 6 bases at J, with 13 bases between the two ends.

This clone has just one count. The V and J genes are TRBV28 and TRBJ1-2; no clear D. Germline-derived CDR1 and CDR2 are MDHEN and SYDVKM. The CDR3 has 17 amino acids. Deletions cut 2 bases from V and 4 bases from J, with 20 bases between. Written as DNA, the CDR3 is TGTGCCAGCAGTTTAGAAGCCTCTGTGCGTCGGGGCTATGGCTACACCTTC. Amino acids: CASSLEASVRRGYGYTF.

J is TRBJ1-5 and V is TRBV6-5; 7 nucleotides match TRBD1. Per germline, CDR1 MNHEY and CDR2 SVGAGI. The trim removed 10 bases at V and 3 bases at J, leaving 9 bases unmatched. CDR3 length equals 14 residues. This chain's CDR3 is CAIRSGQDNQPQHF. The CDR3 DNA sequence: TGTGCCATCCGATCCGGACAGGACAATCAGCCCCAGCATTTT.

The chain is built from TRBV25-1 and TRBJ1-2, with unresolved D. In germline, CDR1 is MGHDK, CDR2 SYGVNS. The CDR3 sequence is 12 residues long. V lost 2 bases to trimming and J lost 7 bases, with 8 bases between them. The CDR3 sequence is CASSEKICGYTF. The CDR3 coding sequence is TGTGCCAGCAGTGAAAAGATATGTGGCTACACCTTC.

The chain recombines TRBV7-9 with TRBJ1-5, with TRBD1 as a possible D gene (5 bases). The germline V gene has CDR1 SEHNR and CDR2 FQNEAQ (reference sequence). V shed 5 bases and J shed 1 base, with 15 bases lying between them. The CDR3 contains 16 residues. The CDR3 DNA follows: TGTGCCAGCAGCCCCAGTTCTACAGGCAGCAATCAGCCCCAGCATTTT. This translates into CASSPSSTGSNQPQHF.

V gene TRBV29-1 combines with J gene TRBJ1-2, with 8 bases matching TRBD1. The CDR3 length is 17 residues. Germline assignment: CDR1 SQVTM and CDR2 ANQGSEA. V lost 2 bases to trimming and J lost 0 bases; unmatched junction nucleotides: 11. DNA of the CDR3: TGCAGCGTTGAACGATGGGACAGGCCCACAGCTAACTATGGCTACACCTTC. This codes for CSVERWDRPTANYGYTF.

This sequence joins TRBV7-3 and TRBJ2-2, with 7 bases identical to TRBD1. Germline CDR1 SGHTA, CDR2 FQGTGA. CDR3 size: 14 residues. The V gene end was trimmed by 5 bases and the J gene end by 4 bases; junction bases not matched to a gene: 4. The CDR3 coding sequence is TGTGCCAGCAGCCCGCAGGGGGTCACCGGGGAGCTGTTTTTT. Protein: CASSPQGVTGELFF.

This chain uses TRBV18 with TRBJ2-1, with 11 nucleotides matching TRBD2. The trim removed 3 bases at V and 6 bases at J, leaving 10 bases unmatched. This CDR3 has 17 residues. Germline loops: CDR1 KGHSH, CDR2 LQKENI. The CDR3 is CASSPYERLAGTNEQFF. As DNA, the CDR3 is TGTGCCAGCTCACCTTACGAAAGACTAGCGGGAACCAATGAGCAGTTCTTC.

V and J are TRBV29-1 and TRBJ1-4; perhaps TRBD1 as D (5 bases). Germline CDR1 and CDR2: SQVTM and ANQGSEA. The CDR3 is made up of 11 amino acids. CDR3 DNA: TGCGGTGGGGCCTCTTATGAAAAACTGTTTTTT. Its translation is CGGASYEKLFF.

The rearrangement uses TRBV5-6 and TRBJ1-2; D is perhaps TRBD1 (5 bases). Germline assignment: CDR1 SGHDT and CDR2 YYEEEE. The length of the CDR3 is 13 residues. Trimming shortened V by 4 bases and J by 5 bases, and 12 bases separated the two germline ends. CDR3 nucleotides: TGTGCCAGCAGCGCTGACAGACCATATGGCTACACCTTC. It yields the protein CASSADRPYGYTF.

This clone was detected only a few times. This rearrangement joins TRBV30 to TRBJ2-7; no clear D. The CDR3 is 11 residues long. From germline, CDR1 is GTSNPN and CDR2 SVGIG (reference sequence). Trimming left V 4 bases short and J 3 bases short, with 7 bases between. This CDR3 is CAWTQNYEQYF. Written as DNA, the CDR3 is TGTGCCTGGACACAAAACTACGAGCAGTACTTC.

This chain joins TRBV3-1 (or the pseudogene TRBV3-2) and TRBJ2-1, with 14 bases that match TRBD2. Per the germline V gene, CDR1 is LGHDT and CDR2 is YNNKEL (reference sequence). The V segment lost 4 bases and the J segment 9 bases; nucleotides outside the gene matches: 2. The CDR3 consists of 14 residues. DNA of the CDR3: TGTGCCAGCAGCCCTGGACTAGCGGGAGGTGAGCAGTTCTTC. Its protein is CASSPGLAGGEQFF.

The chain is built from TRBV18 and TRBJ2-5, with D maybe TRBD1 (6 bases). The CDR3 totals 17 residues. From germline, CDR1 is KGHSH and CDR2 LQKENI. V was pared by 5 bases and J by 5 bases, with 24 bases between. CDR3 loop: CASSVSSAGDFRETQYF. The CDR3 DNA is TGTGCCAGCTCAGTCTCGTCGGCAGGGGATTTTCGTGAGACCCAGTACTTC.

The chain is built from TRBV7-9 and TRBJ1-2; perhaps TRBD1 as D (6 bases). The CDR3 contains 15 residues. Trimming took off 5 bases at V and 2 bases at J, with 15 bases between the two ends. The germline gives CDR1 SEHNR, CDR2 FQNEAQ (reference sequence). The CDR3 DNA reads TGTGCCAGCAGCCCATCTGGACAGTTGAACTATGGCTACACCTTC. Its translation: CASSPSGQLNYGYTF.

V and J are TRBV6-1 and TRBJ2-2; D remains ambiguous. This CDR3 is built from 14 residues. V lost 1 base to trimming and J lost 3 bases, with 6 bases between them. CDR1 is MNHNS, CDR2 SASEGT, per germline. DNA of the CDR3: TGTGCCAGCAGTGAAGGGTTTGACACCGGGGAGCTGTTTTTT. Protein: CASSEGFDTGELFF.

The rearrangement links TRBV19 to TRBJ2-3, with D perhaps given as TRBD1 or TRBD2 (5 bases each). The germline CDR1 and CDR2 sequences are LNHDA and SQIVND (reference sequence). There are 14 residues in the CDR3. V shed 6 bases and J shed 1 base, with 11 bases lying between them. The CDR3 region is CASSPGQRTDTQYF. In DNA form, the CDR3 reads TGTGCCAGTAGCCCGGGGCAACGCACAGATACGCAGTATTTT. The entire variable domain, with the rest obtained from reference TRBV19 and TRBJ2-3, is as follows: DGGITQSPKYLFRKEGQNVTLSCEQNLNHDAMYWYRQDPGQGLRLIYYSQIVNDFQKGDIAEGYSVSREKKESFPLTVTSAQKNPTAFYLCASSPGQRTDTQYFGPGTRLTVL.

The chain is built from TRBV3-1 (or the pseudogene TRBV3-2) and TRBJ2-7; D gene unclear. The germline V and J ends were trimmed by 2 bases and 3 bases, with 2 bases remaining between them. This CDR3 contains 11 residues. Germline CDR1 LGHDT, CDR2 YNNKEL (reference sequence). The CDR3 spells CASSQHYEQYF. The CDR3 nucleotides read TGTGCCAGCAGCCAACACTACGAGCAGTACTTC.

The rearrangement links TRBV28 to TRBJ2-1, with 12 bases identical to TRBD2. The CDR3 runs 17 residues. V gave up 5 bases and J gave up 6 bases; unmatched junction bases: 11. CDR1 MDHEN and CDR2 SYDVKM come from the germline V gene. CDR3 sequence (DNA): TGTGCCAGCAGTCCCGCCCCACTAGCGGGGGGTCTCAATGAGCAGTTCTTC. It is translated as CASSPAPLAGGLNEQFF.

This chain connects TRBV6-5 to TRBJ1-2; 7 bases are shared with TRBD1. The junction had 10 bases not matched to a gene; V was cut back by 7 bases and J by 8 bases. CDR1 is MNHEY, CDR2 SVGAGI, per germline. This CDR3 is built from 13 residues. CDR3 in amino acids: CASKPGTARGYTF. CDR3 DNA sequence: TGTGCCAGCAAACCGGGGACAGCTCGCGGCTACACCTTC.

The chain has TRBV5-4 and TRBJ1-1, with D perhaps matching TRBD1 (5 bases). V gave up 1 base and J gave up 0 bases, with 10 bases separating them. CDR1 is SGHNT, CDR2 YYREEE, per germline (reference sequence). The CDR3 sequence is 15 residues long. The CDR3 nucleotides read TGTGCCAGCAGCTTGCGGGGGGGGATGAACACTGAAGCTTTCTTT. Its translation is CASSLRGGMNTEAFF.

The V and J genes are TRBV19 and TRBJ2-7, with D possibly TRBD2 on 6 matching bases. Trimming took off 10 bases at V and 5 bases at J, with 21 bases between the two ends. Germline loops: CDR1 LNHDA, CDR2 SQIVND (reference sequence). This CDR3 spans 14 amino acids. DNA for the CDR3: TGTGCCACCCGGTCGGGAGCCTCGGGCCACGAGCAGTACTTC. It encodes CATRSGASGHEQYF.

This clone was seen only once. The chain links TRBV2 to TRBJ1-5; D perhaps matches TRBD1 (6 bases). The CDR3 has 13 residues. The ends were cut back, 11 bases at V and 7 bases at J, with 18 bases in the middle. Germline V gives CDR1 SNHLY, CDR2 FYNNEI. DNA of the CDR3: TGTGCCGGTTTACAGGGTCTAGGGCAGCCCCAGCATTTT. Translating gives CAGLQGLGQPQHF.

The chain links TRBV12-3 or TRBV12-4 to TRBJ2-7; D might be TRBD1 (5 bases). V lost 7 bases and J lost 0, with 10 bases in between. The CDR3 extends over 13 amino acids. This chain's CDR3 is CASTLDSSYEQYF. The CDR3, as DNA: TGTGCCAGCACCCTCGACAGCTCCTACGAGCAGTACTTC.

This chain joins TRBV14 and TRBJ2-3, with D possibly being TRBD2 (5 bases). Looked up from germline, CDR1 is SGHDN and CDR2 is FVKESK. The CDR3 is made up of 13 amino acids. V was clipped by 3 bases and J by 4 bases, with 8 bases between them. As DNA, the CDR3 is TGTGCCAGCAGCCATCTCGGGGCAGATACGCAGTATTTT. This sequence encodes CASSHLGADTQYF. Based on the CDR3 plus reference TRBV14 and TRBJ2-3, the full variable domain is EAGVTQFPSHSVIEKGQTVTLRCDPISGHDNLYWYRRVMGKEIKFLLHFVKESKQDESGMPNNRFLAERTGGTYSTLKVQPAELEDSGVYFCASSHLGADTQYFGPGTRLTVL.